Listed here are 17 T cell receptor beta chains from one sample, sequenced in a study of blood T cell repertoires in COVID-19. Repertoires were generated with immunoSEQ multiplex PCR, while TCRdb's copy carries only in-frame clones and drops some. The data contain about 340,000 clones, 75% to 90% of them singletons. Sequenced material: peripheral blood. All receptors derive from a woman aged 55-69 years with COVID-19, enrolled during active disease.

The CDR3 sequence: CASSQRAGIYNEQFF. CDR3 DNA sequence: TGTGCCAGCAGCCAACGAGCGGGGATCTACAATGAGCAGTTCTTC. This chain connects TRBV3-1 (or the pseudogene TRBV3-2) to TRBJ2-1; TRBD2 matches at 7 bases. The V segment lost 2 bases and the J segment 3 bases; nucleotides outside the gene matches: 4. Germline V CDR1 and CDR2: LGHDT, YNNKEL (reference sequence). There are 15 residues in the CDR3.

The genes are TRBV7-2 and TRBJ1-2; D unclear. The CDR3 is made up of 13 amino acids. Germline lookup yields CDR1 SGHTA and CDR2 FQGNSA. Trimming cost V 0 bases and J 5 bases, with 7 bases left between them. In nucleotides, the CDR3 is TGTGCCAGCAGCTTAGCCGATGAGTATGGCTACACCTTC. It specifies CASSLADEYGYTF.

CDR3 sequence reads: CASSYPEVCTF. In DNA, the CDR3 is TGTGCCAGCAGTTACCCAGAAGTTTGCACCTTC. J is TRBJ1-2 and V is TRBV6-2 or TRBV6-3; D is ambiguous. This CDR3 region has 11 residues. Trimming removed 2 bases at V and 13 bases at J, with 11 bases between. CDR1 is MNHEY, CDR2 SVGEGT, per germline.

This sequence joins TRBV27 and TRBJ1-1; 9 bases match TRBD1. V lost 5 bases, J lost 3 bases, and 7 bases stayed unmatched. There are 15 residues in the CDR3. The germline V gene encodes CDR1 MNHEY and CDR2 SMNVEV (reference sequence). The CDR3 nucleotides read TGTGCCAGCAGTATACAGGGGGCGCTGGACACTGAAGCTTTCTTT. Translating it yields CASSIQGALDTEAFF.

The V gene is TRBV5-4, the J gene TRBJ2-3, with 9 bases lining up with TRBD2. The CDR3 covers 16 residues. Germline assignment: CDR1 SGHNT and CDR2 YYREEE (reference sequence). Trimming took 0 bases from V and 6 from J; bases not matched to a gene: 8. CDR3 in DNA: TGTGCCAGCAGCTTGGTGGCGGGGGGGCCACGGGATACGCAGTATTTT. Protein sequence: CASSLVAGGPRDTQYF.

The J gene is TRBJ1-1, the V gene TRBV7-3, with a weak D call TRBD1 (5 bases). Trimming pared 2 bases from V and 7 bases from J, leaving 11 bases between. This CDR3 has 13 amino acids. Germline V gene sequence: CDR1 SGHTA, CDR2 FQGTGA. The CDR3 nucleotides are TGTGCCAGCAGCTTAGAATCAGGGTTTGAAGCTTTCTTT. It encodes CASSLESGFEAFF.

The chain is built from TRBV5-1 and TRBJ2-2; the match to TRBD2 covers 15 bases. With V trimmed by 4 bases and J by 7 bases, 8 bases remained unmatched. The CDR3 has 17 residues. Germline lookup yields CDR1 SGHRS and CDR2 YFSETQ. DNA of the CDR3: TGCGCCAGCAGCGGGACTAGCGGGGGGCCGTCGTTCGGGGAGCTGTTTTTT. Translated: CASSGTSGGPSFGELFF.

The chain links TRBV6-5 to TRBJ1-1, with 7 bases matching TRBD1. Germline V gives CDR1 MNHEY, CDR2 SVGAGI. The length of the CDR3 is 14 residues. Trimming cost V 6 bases and J 5 bases; bases outside gene matches: 9. CDR3 DNA: TGTGCCAGCAGACGCCCGACAGGGATTACTGAAGCTTTCTTT. Residues: CASRRPTGITEAFF.

The V and J genes are TRBV29-1 and TRBJ2-7; a possible D gene is TRBD2 (5 bases). This CDR3 has 13 residues. V shed 2 bases and J shed 6 bases, with 14 bases lying between them. Germline CDR1 SQVTM, CDR2 ANQGSEA. CDR3 sequence: CSVERSRGSEQYF. CDR3 DNA sequence: TGCAGCGTTGAAAGAAGTCGGGGAAGCGAGCAGTACTTC.

The chain has TRBV28 and TRBJ1-4; the match to TRBD1 covers 9 bases. After removal of 6 bases from V and 7 bases from J, the junction contained 12 bases not matched to a gene. The CDR3 has 16 amino acids. The germline CDR1 and CDR2 sequences are MDHEN and SYDVKM. The CDR3: CASRLRQGTGLEKLFF. The CDR3 coding sequence is TGTGCCAGCAGACTACGACAAGGGACAGGGCTTGAAAAACTGTTTTTT.

The rearrangement joins TRBV11-2 to TRBJ1-2; a weak D match, TRBD1 (6 bases). Trimming shortened V by 5 bases and J by 1 base, and 20 bases separated the two germline ends. Germline CDR1 is SGHAT and CDR2 is FQNNGV. The CDR3 runs 17 residues. The chain's CDR3 is CASSTLRRDNDNYGYTF. CDR3 nucleotide sequence: TGTGCCAGCAGCACTTTACGCCGGGACAATGATAACTATGGCTACACCTTC.

This rearrangement joins TRBV2 to TRBJ1-2; D may be TRBD1 (5 bases). With 9 bases removed from V and 0 bases from J, the gap between germline ends came to 14 bases. Germline V gene sequence: CDR1 SNHLY, CDR2 FYNNEI. This CDR3 is built from 14 residues. The CDR3 DNA reads TGTGCCAGTTCGCCCGGGGGAGCTAACTATGGCTACACCTTC. Translating gives CASSPGGANYGYTF.

This chain links TRBV15 with TRBJ2-1; 10 nucleotides match TRBD2. Germline V gene lookup returns CDR1 LNHNV and CDR2 YYDKDF (reference sequence). Trimming removed 3 bases from V and 15 bases from J; junction bases left unmatched: 8. This CDR3 is built from 13 residues. The CDR3 spells CATSSPAGGPLFF. CDR3 in DNA: TGTGCCACCAGCAGCCCAGCGGGGGGGCCTTTGTTCTTC.

Written as DNA, the CDR3 is TGTGCCAGCACTAGCGGGGGGGCGGACATTCAGTACTTC. Protein: CASTSGGADIQYF. The V gene is TRBV9, the J gene TRBJ2-4; 12 bases match TRBD2. This CDR3 contains 13 residues. V shed 6 bases and J 8 bases; nucleotides not matched to a gene: 3. The germline CDR1 and CDR2 sequences are SGDLS and YYNGEE.

The chain is built from TRBV6-5 and TRBJ2-5; possibly TRBD1 for D (6 bases). Trimming left V 5 bases short and J 5 bases short, with 18 bases between. CDR1 and CDR2 from the germline V gene are MNHEY and SVGAGI. The CDR3 spans 15 residues. Written as DNA, the CDR3 is TGTGCCAGCAGTCCATCCGGACAGTCCGGGGAGACCCAGTACTTC. Translated, it gives CASSPSGQSGETQYF.

This chain connects TRBV12-3 or TRBV12-4 to TRBJ1-2; 9 bases fit TRBD1. This CDR3 comprises 12 residues. Trimming removed 5 bases from V and 7 bases from J; junction bases left unmatched: 2. CDR3 in DNA: TGTGCCAGCAGTCGGGACAGGGCTGGCTACACCTTC. Protein product: CASSRDRAGYTF.

The V and J genes are TRBV3-1 (or the pseudogene TRBV3-2) and TRBJ1-2, with no clear D. CDR3 length: 13 amino acids. Germline-derived CDR1 and CDR2 are LGHDT and YNNKEL (reference sequence). Between the trimmed V and J ends, which lost 0 bases and 8 bases, there was a span of 10 bases. The CDR3 nucleotides read TGTGCCAGCAGCCAAGAATTGAGGGAAGGCTACACCTTC. The encoded protein is CASSQELREGYTF.